The present T cell receptor (beta chain) was sequenced within a study of T cells in Graves' hyperthyroidism and ophthalmopathy. Study findings and constraints: Progression to ophthalmopathy was predicted a median of approximately 6.4 months early.

Fresh peripheral blood, 10 ml, yielded the PBMCs. This clonotype showed up just a few times. Its antigen is as yet unknown. Using RNA transcripts as the source, TCR beta CDR3 regions were amplified. First-round RT-PCR with HTBI primers amplified the TCR CDR3 region. Using its own MiXCR run on the multiplex PCR reads, TCRdb lists one record per CDR3 protein. The table records more than 300,000 distinct CDR3 sequences, 15% to 20% of them present only once. Germline CDR1 and CDR2: SQVTM and ANQGSEA. This CDR3 spans 14 amino acids. V shed 3 bases and J 3 bases; nucleotides not matched to a gene: 6. The clonotype was recovered from a young man with Graves' ophthalmopathy. Source material: blood. V usage is TRBV29-1 and J usage is TRBJ1-2; 8 positions match TRBD1. This CDR3 reads CSVDPLTGDYGYTF. CDR3 nucleotides: TGCAGCGTTGACCCGTTGACAGGGGACTATGGCTACACCTTC.